The present T cell receptor beta chain was sequenced within a study of Graves' ophthalmopathy and Graves' hyperthyroidism. Trimming cost V 6 bases and J 7 bases, with 21 bases left between them. This CDR3 contains 16 residues. Germline lookup yields CDR1 LNHDA and CDR2 SQIVND (reference sequence). Scientists amplified the TCR beta CDR3 regions from RNA transcripts. An initial RT-PCR round employing HTBI primers preceded a second-round multiplex PCR. TCRdb re-called the multiplex PCR reads with MiXCR, one entry per CDR3 protein. The sample has about 390,000 distinct CDR3 sequences, about 16% seen once. Only a few counts were recorded for this clonotype.

The sample was peripheral blood. The chain combines TRBV19 with TRBJ2-2, with D perhaps TRBD2 (5 bases). The TCR originated in a woman under 30 with stable Graves' hyperthyroidism. The CDR3 here is CASRTFRTVPDGELFF. CDR3 nucleotide sequence: TGTGCCAGTAGAACTTTTCGGACTGTTCCCGACGGGGAGCTGTTTTTT.